The sequence of this T cell receptor (beta chain) was determined in a study of blood T cell repertoires in COVID-19. Study-wide background: T cells, B-cell-depleted T cells, or PBMCs supplied cDNA or gDNA.

Germline CDR1 and CDR2: MNHEY and SVGAGI. With 6 bases removed from V and 6 bases from J, the gap between germline ends came to 15 bases. CDR3 length: 15 amino acids. Assay: immunoSEQ multiplex PCR; the TCRdb copy retains only in-frame clones and omits some. The sample yields a few hundred thousand clones, around four fifths seen once. The study drew participants aged about 18 to 89 years from some 23 US areas. This sequence originates from a woman aged 45-65 years who had recovered from COVID-19. Sequencing input: PBMCs or T cells enriched from blood (not recorded which). The chain joins TRBV6-5 to TRBJ1-6; D may be TRBD1 (6 bases). The CDR3 sequence: CASRVGARGNSPLHF. CDR3 in DNA: TGTGCCAGCAGGGTGGGGGCCCGGGGTAATTCACCCCTCCACTTT.